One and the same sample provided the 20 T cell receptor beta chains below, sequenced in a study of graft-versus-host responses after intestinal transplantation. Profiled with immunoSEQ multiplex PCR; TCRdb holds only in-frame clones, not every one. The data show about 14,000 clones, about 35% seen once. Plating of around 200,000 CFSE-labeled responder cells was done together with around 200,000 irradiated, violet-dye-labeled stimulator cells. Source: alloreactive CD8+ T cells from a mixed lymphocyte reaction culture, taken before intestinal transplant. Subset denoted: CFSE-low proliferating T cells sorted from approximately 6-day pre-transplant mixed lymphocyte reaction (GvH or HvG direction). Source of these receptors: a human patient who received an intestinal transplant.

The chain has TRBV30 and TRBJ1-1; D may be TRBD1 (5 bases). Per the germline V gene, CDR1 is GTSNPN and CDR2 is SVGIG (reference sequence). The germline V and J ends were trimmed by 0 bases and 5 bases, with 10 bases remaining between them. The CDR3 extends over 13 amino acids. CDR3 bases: TGTGCCTGGAGTGTAAGTTGGGGGACTGAAGCTTTCTTT. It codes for CAWSVSWGTEAFF.

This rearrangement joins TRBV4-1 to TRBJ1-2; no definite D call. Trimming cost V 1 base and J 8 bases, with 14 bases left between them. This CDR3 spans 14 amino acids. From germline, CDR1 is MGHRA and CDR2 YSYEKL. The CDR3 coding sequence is TGCGCCAGCAGCCAAGTAGGACGGCTGGGGGGCTACACCTTC. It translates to CASSQVGRLGGYTF.

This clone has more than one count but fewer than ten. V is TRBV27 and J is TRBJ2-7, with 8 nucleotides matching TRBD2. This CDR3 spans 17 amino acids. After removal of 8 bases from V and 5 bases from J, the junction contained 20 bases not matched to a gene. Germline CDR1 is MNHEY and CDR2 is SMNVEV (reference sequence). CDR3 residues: CASAPGLRGVYLNEQYF. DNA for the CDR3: TGTGCCAGCGCCCCCGGGTTGCGGGGGGTTTATTTAAACGAGCAGTACTTC.

This chain's CDR3 is CASSNLPAFSTDTQYF. In DNA, the CDR3 is TGTGCCAGCAGCAATCTACCGGCTTTTAGCACAGATACGCAGTATTTT. This sequence joins TRBV9 and TRBJ2-3; D is unresolved. The V gene's germline CDR1 is SGDLS and CDR2 YYNGEE. The CDR3 extends over 16 amino acids. The V gene lost 4 bases and the J gene lost 0 bases, with 15 bases spanning the gap.

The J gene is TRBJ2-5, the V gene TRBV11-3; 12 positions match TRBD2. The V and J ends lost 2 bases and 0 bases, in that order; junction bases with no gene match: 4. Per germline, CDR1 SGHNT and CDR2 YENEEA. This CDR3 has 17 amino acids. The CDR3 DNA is TGTGCCAGCAGCTTAACTAGCGGGGGGAGATACCAAGAGACCCAGTACTTC. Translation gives CASSLTSGGRYQETQYF. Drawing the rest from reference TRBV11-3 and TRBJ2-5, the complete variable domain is EAGVVQSPRYKIIEKKQPVAFWCNPISGHNTLYWYLQNLGQGPELLIRYENEEAVDDSQLPKDRFSAERLKGVDSTLKIQPAELGDSAVYLCASSLTSGGRYQETQYFGPGTRLLVL.

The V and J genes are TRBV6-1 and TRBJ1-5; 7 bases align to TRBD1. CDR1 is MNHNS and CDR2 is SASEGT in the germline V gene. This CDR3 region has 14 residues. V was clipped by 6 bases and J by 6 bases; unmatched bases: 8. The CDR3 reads CASRALRGRQPQHF. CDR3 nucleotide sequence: TGTGCCAGCAGAGCTTTGAGGGGGCGTCAGCCCCAGCATTTT.

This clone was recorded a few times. The CDR3 coding sequence is TGTGCCAGCAACCCCTCACGGGTGGACAGCTATGGCTACACCTTC. Its protein product is CASNPSRVDSYGYTF. This chain links TRBV6-5 with TRBJ1-2, with D possibly being TRBD1 (6 bases). Per the germline V gene, CDR1 is MNHEY and CDR2 is SVGAGI. The CDR3 extends over 15 amino acids. Trimming removed 7 bases at V and 4 bases at J, with 19 bases between.

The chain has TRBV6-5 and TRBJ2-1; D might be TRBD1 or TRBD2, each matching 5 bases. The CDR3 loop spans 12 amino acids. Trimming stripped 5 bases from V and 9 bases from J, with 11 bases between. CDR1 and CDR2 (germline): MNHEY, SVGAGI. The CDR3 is CASSGGTGEQFF. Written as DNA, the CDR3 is TGTGCCAGCAGTGGTGGGACGGGTGAGCAGTTCTTC.

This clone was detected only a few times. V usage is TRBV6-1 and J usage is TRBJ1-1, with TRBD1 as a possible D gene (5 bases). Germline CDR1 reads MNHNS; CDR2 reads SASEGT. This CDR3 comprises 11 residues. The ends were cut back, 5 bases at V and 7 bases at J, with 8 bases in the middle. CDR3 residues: CASSYGGEAFF. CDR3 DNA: TGTGCCAGCAGTTACGGGGGTGAAGCTTTCTTT.

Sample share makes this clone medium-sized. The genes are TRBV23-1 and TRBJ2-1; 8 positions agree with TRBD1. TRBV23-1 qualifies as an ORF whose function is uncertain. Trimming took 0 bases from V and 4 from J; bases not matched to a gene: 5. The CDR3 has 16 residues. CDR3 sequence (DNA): TGCGCCAGCAGTCAATCGGTCCGGACAGGGTACAATGAGCAGTTCTTC. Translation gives CASSQSVRTGYNEQFF.

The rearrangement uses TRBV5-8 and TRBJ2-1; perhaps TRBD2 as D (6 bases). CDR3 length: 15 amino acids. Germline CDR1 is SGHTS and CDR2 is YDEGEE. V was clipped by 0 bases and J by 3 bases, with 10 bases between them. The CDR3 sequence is CASSLDWGDYNEQFF. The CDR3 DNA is TGTGCCAGCAGCTTGGATTGGGGGGACTACAATGAGCAGTTCTTC.

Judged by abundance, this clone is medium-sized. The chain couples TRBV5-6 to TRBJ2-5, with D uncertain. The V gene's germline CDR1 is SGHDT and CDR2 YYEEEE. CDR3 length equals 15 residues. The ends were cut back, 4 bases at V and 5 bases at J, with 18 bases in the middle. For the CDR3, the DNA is TGTGCCAGCAGCCCCTGGGTCCTATACGGGGAGACCCAGTACTTC. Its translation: CASSPWVLYGETQYF.

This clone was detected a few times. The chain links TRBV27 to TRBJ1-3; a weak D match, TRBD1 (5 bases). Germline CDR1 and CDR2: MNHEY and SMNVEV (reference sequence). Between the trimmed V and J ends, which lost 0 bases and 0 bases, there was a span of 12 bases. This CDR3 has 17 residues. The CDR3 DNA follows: TGTGCCAGCAGTTTATCTTATAACAGGCACTCTGGAAACACCATATATTTT. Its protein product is CASSLSYNRHSGNTIYF.

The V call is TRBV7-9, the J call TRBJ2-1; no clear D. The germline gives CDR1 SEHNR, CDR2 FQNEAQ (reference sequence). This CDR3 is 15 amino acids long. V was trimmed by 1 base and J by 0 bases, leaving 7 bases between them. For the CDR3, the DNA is TGTGCCAGCAGCTTAGTGATGGACTCCTACAATGAGCAGTTCTTC. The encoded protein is CASSLVMDSYNEQFF.

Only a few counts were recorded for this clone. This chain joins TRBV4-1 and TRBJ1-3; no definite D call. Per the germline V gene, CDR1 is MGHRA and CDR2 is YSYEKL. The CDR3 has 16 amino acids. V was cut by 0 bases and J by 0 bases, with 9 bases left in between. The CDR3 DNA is TGCGCCAGCAGCCAAGAAAGGATCTTCTCTGGAAACACCATATATTTT. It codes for CASSQERIFSGNTIYF.

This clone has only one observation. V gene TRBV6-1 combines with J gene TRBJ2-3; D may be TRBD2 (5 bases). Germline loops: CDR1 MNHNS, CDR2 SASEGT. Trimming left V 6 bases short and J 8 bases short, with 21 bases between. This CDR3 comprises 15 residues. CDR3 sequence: CASRRKGVNGVTQYF. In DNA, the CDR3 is TGTGCCAGCAGACGAAAGGGCGTCAACGGGGTTACGCAGTATTTT.

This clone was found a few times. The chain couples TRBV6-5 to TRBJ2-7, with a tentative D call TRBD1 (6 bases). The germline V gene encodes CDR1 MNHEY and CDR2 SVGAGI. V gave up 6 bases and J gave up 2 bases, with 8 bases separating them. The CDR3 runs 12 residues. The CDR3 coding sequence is TGTGCCAGCAGCCCAGGGGCCTACGAGCAGTACTTC. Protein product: CASSPGAYEQYF.

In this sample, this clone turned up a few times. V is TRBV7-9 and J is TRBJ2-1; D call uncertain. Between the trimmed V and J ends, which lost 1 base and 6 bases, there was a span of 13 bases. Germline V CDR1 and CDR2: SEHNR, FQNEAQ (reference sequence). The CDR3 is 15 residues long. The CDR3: CASSLGSPLGNEQFF. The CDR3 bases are TGTGCCAGCAGCTTAGGGTCTCCCCTAGGCAATGAGCAGTTCTTC.

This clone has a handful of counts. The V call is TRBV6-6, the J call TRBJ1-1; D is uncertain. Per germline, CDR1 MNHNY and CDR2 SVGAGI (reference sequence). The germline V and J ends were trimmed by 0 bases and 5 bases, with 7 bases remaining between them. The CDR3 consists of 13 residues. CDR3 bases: TGTGCCAGCAGTTACTCGTCCGAGACTGAAGCTTTCTTT. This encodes CASSYSSETEAFF.

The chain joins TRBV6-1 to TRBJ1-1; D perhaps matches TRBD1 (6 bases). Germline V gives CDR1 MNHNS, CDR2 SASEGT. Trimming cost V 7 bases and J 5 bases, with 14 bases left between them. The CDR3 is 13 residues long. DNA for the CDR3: TGTGCCAGCACCACTCGGGGGGCTACTGAAGCTTTCTTT. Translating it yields CASTTRGATEAFF.